This T cell receptor beta chain was sequenced for a study of blood T cell repertoires in COVID-19. The trim removed 3 bases at V and 2 bases at J, leaving 2 bases unmatched. The CDR3 is 14 residues long. Germline assignment: CDR1 KGHDR and CDR2 SFDVKD. The repertoire was sequenced with immunoSEQ multiplex PCR; TCRdb's copy has only in-frame clones and lacks some. The repertoire consists of about 400,000 clones, with approximately 87% occurring once and the leading ten covering around 0.95%. V and J are TRBV24-1 and TRBJ2-7; 8 bases are a match to TRBD2. This TCR was sampled from a woman aged 25 to 39 with acute COVID-19. The sequencing input was PBMCs or T cells enriched from blood (not recorded which). Written as DNA, the CDR3 is TGTGCCACCAGTGATCCGGGGGGGGCCTACGAGCAGTACTTC. Its translation: CATSDPGGAYEQYF.